Detailed here is one TCR beta chain. Assay: immunoSEQ multiplex PCR; the TCRdb copy retains only in-frame clones and omits some. This sample carries 140,000 to 150,000 clones, over 65% of them seen once, and the ten largest clones take 16%. The sample belongs to a study of blood T cell repertoires in COVID-19. Trimming shortened V by 5 bases and J by 7 bases, and 12 bases separated the two germline ends. Germline assignment: CDR1 SGHAT and CDR2 FQNNGV. CDR3 length equals 12 residues. Sequencing was carried out using peripheral blood. The chain has TRBV11-2 and TRBJ2-7, with D possibly TRBD2 on 5 matching bases. This TCR was sampled from a man aged 45-60 years with acute or convalescent COVID-19. CDR3 sequence reads: CASSPGWGEQYF. DNA for the CDR3: TGTGCCAGCAGCCCGGGATGGGGTGAGCAGTACTTC.